Listed here is a single T cell receptor (beta chain). Its target is unknown. TCRdb re-called the reads through MiXCR, storing one row per CDR3 protein. The table has fewer than 350,000 distinct CDR3 sequences, more than 8% seen once; the top ten hold approximately 4.7%. This specimen belongs to a study of T cell repertoires in cytomegalovirus infection. In the study overall: Public TCR beta signatures were indicative of both CMV infection and a matching HLA type.

The CDR3 length is 13 residues. Germline lookup yields CDR1 SNHLY and CDR2 FYNNEI. Trimming stripped 5 bases from V and 3 bases from J, with 11 bases between. The study's findings and limits: Dominant in the ex vivo response were TCR beta clonotypes restricted by HLA-C and specific for CMV. Adding up the frequency of public TCR beta families identified people who carried CMV plus the relevant HLA.

V and J are TRBV2 and TRBJ2-7, with a weak D call TRBD1 (6 bases). The sequenced sample consisted of PBMCs. The receptor's source is a human donor in good health (CMV status not recorded). Some clones in this sample may be carry-over from other donors' samples. This CDR3 reads CASSIGQNYEQYF. CDR3 nucleotides: TGTGCCAGCAGTATCGGACAGAACTACGAGCAGTACTTC.